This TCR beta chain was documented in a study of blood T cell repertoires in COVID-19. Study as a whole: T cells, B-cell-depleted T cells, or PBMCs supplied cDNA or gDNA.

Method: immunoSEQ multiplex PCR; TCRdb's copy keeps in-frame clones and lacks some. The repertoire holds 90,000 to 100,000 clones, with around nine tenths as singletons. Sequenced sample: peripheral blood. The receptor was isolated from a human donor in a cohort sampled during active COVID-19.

As DNA, the CDR3 is TGTGCCAGCAGTTTAAGTCAGATCCAAGAGACCCAGTACTTC. Translating it yields CASSLSQIQETQYF. This chain joins TRBV28 and TRBJ2-5, with unresolved D. The germline V gene encodes CDR1 MDHEN and CDR2 SYDVKM. V was cut by 2 bases and J by 1 base, with 8 bases left in between. This CDR3 contains 14 residues. The variable domain in full, completed from reference TRBV28 and TRBJ2-5, reads DVKVTQSSRYLVKRTGEKVFLECVQDMDHENMFWYRQDPGLGLRLIYFSYDVKMKEKGDIPEGYSVSREKKERFSLILESASTNQTSMYLCASSLSQIQETQYFGPGTRLLVL.